This entry lists 30 T cell receptor beta chains sequenced from one sample in a study of identical twins. TCRdb reprocessed the 5' RACE reads with MiXCR, giving one entry per CDR3 protein. Among some 1,700,000 distinct CDR3 sequences listed, less than 40% were seen once. The sample was cord blood. Every receptor here comes from a newborn girl in good health.

This clonotype was found a few times. This chain joins TRBV2 and TRBJ1-4; D is undetermined. The CDR3 spans 12 residues. Germline CDR1 is SNHLY and CDR2 is FYNNEI. Trimming took off 10 bases at V and 10 bases at J, with 16 bases between the two ends. CDR3 bases: TGTGCCACCAGCGGAGTTACTTTAAAACTGTTTTTT. Translating it yields CATSGVTLKLFF.

A remark on this clonotype: A much larger clone differs by one base, so this may be a read error. The chain employs TRBV4-2 and TRBJ2-3, with 10 bases that match TRBD2. The CDR3 has 17 amino acids. From germline, CDR1 is LGHNA and CDR2 YNFKEQ. Trimming cost V 1 base and J 8 bases; bases outside gene matches: 12. The CDR3 DNA sequence: TGTGCCAGCAGCCAAGTGCTGCCTAGCGGGAGTTCAGGTACGCAGTATTTT. Translated: CASSQVLPSGSSGTQYF.

The V gene is TRBV11-2, the J gene TRBJ2-1; 8 nucleotides line up with TRBD2. Per the germline V gene, CDR1 is SGHAT and CDR2 is FQNNGV. The junction had 4 bases not matched to a gene; V was cut back by 1 base and J by 8 bases. CDR3 length: 14 residues. The CDR3 sequence is CASSLAGGHYEQFF. The CDR3 DNA reads as TGTGCCAGCAGCTTAGCGGGGGGGCATTATGAGCAGTTCTTC.

This chain joins TRBV3-1 and TRBJ1-1; no reliable D call. The germline V gene encodes CDR1 LGHDT and CDR2 YNNKEL (reference sequence). The CDR3 sequence is 14 residues long. V shed 0 bases and J shed 3 bases, with 8 bases lying between them. The CDR3 protein is CASSQDRSYTEAFF. CDR3 DNA sequence: TGTGCCAGCAGCCAAGACAGGAGCTACACTGAAGCTTTCTTT.

There are a few counts of this clonotype. This chain uses TRBV7-8 with TRBJ1-1; D is ambiguous. Germline V lookup: CDR1 SGHVS, CDR2 FQNEAQ. The CDR3 length is 16 residues. V was pared by 0 bases and J by 1 base, with 12 bases between. The CDR3 loop is CASSLAPMEGNTEAFF. CDR3 nucleotide sequence: TGTGCCAGCAGCTTAGCGCCTATGGAGGGGAACACTGAAGCTTTCTTT.

The rearrangement joins TRBV28 to TRBJ2-1; TRBD2 matches 11 bases. The CDR3 totals 16 residues. Germline V gene lookup returns CDR1 MDHEN and CDR2 SYDVKM. Unmatched junction bases numbered 9, after V lost 2 bases and J lost 9 bases. CDR3 amino acids: CASSLLAGGPTTEQFF. CDR3 nucleotide sequence: TGTGCCAGCAGTTTACTAGCGGGAGGCCCTACGACTGAGCAGTTCTTC.

The V gene is TRBV12-3 or TRBV12-4, the J gene TRBJ2-1, with D perhaps matching TRBD1 (5 bases). The CDR3 totals 16 residues. Trimming removed 1 base at V and 9 bases at J, with 19 bases between. CDR3 DNA sequence: TGTGCCAGCAGTTTAGGGTCCCAGGGCTGGACGCGTGAGCAGTTCTTC. It encodes CASSLGSQGWTREQFF.

This clonotype was seen a few times. The rearrangement links TRBV7-2 to TRBJ2-3, with 7 bases matching TRBD1. The CDR3 runs 15 residues. V dropped 5 bases and J dropped 4; count of bases not matched to a gene: 9. CDR1 and CDR2 from the germline V gene are SGHTA and FQGNSA. The CDR3 sequence is CASSPRTGVPDTQYF. The CDR3 DNA reads TGTGCCAGCAGCCCCCGGACAGGAGTCCCAGATACGCAGTATTTT.

This clonotype was detected a few times. The chain uses TRBV19 and TRBJ2-7; 8 nucleotides align to TRBD2. From germline, CDR1 is LNHDA and CDR2 SQIVND (reference sequence). V shed 2 bases and J 6 bases; nucleotides not matched to a gene: 0. The CDR3 extends over 12 amino acids. CDR3 sequence (DNA): TGTGCCAGTAGTATAAGCGGGAGCGAGCAGTACTTC. Translating gives CASSISGSEQYF.

This clonotype has just a few counts. The chain employs TRBV30 and TRBJ2-1; the D is unclear. CDR1 and CDR2 (germline): GTSNPN, SVGIG (reference sequence). This CDR3 has 11 residues. Trimming pared 1 base from V and 6 bases from J, leaving 4 bases between. CDR3 in amino acids: CAWSDPNEQFF. In DNA, the CDR3 is TGTGCCTGGAGTGACCCCAATGAGCAGTTCTTC.

As to this clonotype: Relative to the germline gene, one junction end is altered; a read error may explain this. The chain has TRBV7-8 and TRBJ2-5, with D uncertain. The J call may be wrong; the DNA end is better matched by TRBJ2-7. CDR1 is SGHVS, CDR2 FQNEAQ, per germline. CDR3 length equals 12 residues. The chain's CDR3 is CAGSLGIYEQYF. In nucleotides, the CDR3 is TGTGCCGGCAGCTTAGGAATATACGAGCAGTACTTC.

This clonotype was seen a handful of times. The genes are TRBV12-3 or TRBV12-4 and TRBJ2-2; tentative D call: TRBD2 (5 bases). Trimming shortened V by 11 bases and J by 0 bases, and 13 bases separated the two germline ends. The CDR3 has 14 amino acids. The CDR3 bases are TGTGCCGGACGAACGGAGGCGAACACCGGGGAGCTGTTTTTT. This translates into CAGRTEANTGELFF.

This chain joins TRBV27 and TRBJ2-2; possibly TRBD1 or TRBD2 for D (5 bases each). Per germline, CDR1 MNHEY and CDR2 SMNVEV (reference sequence). This CDR3 is built from 15 residues. The V and J ends lost 3 bases and 6 bases respectively, with 14 bases between them. This CDR3 reads CASSFRTVGAGELFF. The CDR3 nucleotides are TGTGCCAGCAGTTTCCGTACGGTGGGGGCCGGGGAGCTGTTTTTT.

This clonotype occurred once. The chain recombines TRBV27 with TRBJ2-2; no clear D gene. CDR3 length equals 16 residues. V was cut by 1 base and J by 0 bases, with 9 bases left in between. The germline V gene encodes CDR1 MNHEY and CDR2 SMNVEV (reference sequence). CDR3 sequence: CASSLWAASNTGELFF. The CDR3 bases are TGTGCCAGCAGTTTATGGGCAGCCTCGAACACCGGGGAGCTGTTTTTT.

This clonotype was detected once. This chain joins TRBV10-3 and TRBJ2-7; TRBD2 matches at 8 bases. CDR3 length equals 12 residues. V lost 10 bases to trimming and J lost 2 bases; unmatched junction nucleotides: 4. Germline V gene data show CDR1 as ENHRY and CDR2 as SYGVKD. Here the CDR3 DNA reads TGTGCCACGGGGGGGATTGCCTACGAGCAGTACTTC. It specifies CATGGIAYEQYF.

This clonotype was detected only a few times. The chain is built from TRBV9 and TRBJ2-4, with TRBD2 matching over 10 bases. CDR1 SGDLS and CDR2 YYNGEE come from the germline V gene. V lost 3 bases, J lost 13 bases, and 19 bases stayed unmatched. This CDR3 has 17 amino acids. CDR3 nucleotide sequence: TGTGCCAGCAGCGCCGCCCCCGGGACTAGCGCCTACAATGAGCAGTACTTC. This translates into CASSAAPGTSAYNEQYF.

The genes are TRBV12-3 or TRBV12-4 and TRBJ2-1; 8 bases are a match to TRBD2. CDR3 length: 15 residues. V lost 5 bases to trimming and J lost 8 bases; unmatched junction nucleotides: 11. CDR3 loop: CASSQYTGTSDEQFF. The CDR3 DNA is TGTGCCAGCAGTCAGTACACCGGGACTAGTGATGAGCAGTTCTTC.

In its sample, this clonotype was seen a few times. V and J are TRBV9 and TRBJ1-1; unclear D gene. The length of the CDR3 is 16 residues. The ends were cut back, 0 bases at V and 0 bases at J, with 12 bases in the middle. Germline loops: CDR1 SGDLS, CDR2 YYNGEE. CDR3: CASSVVGQKMNTEAFF. The CDR3 coding sequence is TGTGCCAGCAGCGTAGTTGGGCAGAAGATGAACACTGAAGCTTTCTTT. Variable domain in full (rest from reference TRBV9 and TRBJ1-1): DSGVTQTPKHLITATGQRVTLRCSPRSGDLSVYWYQQSLDQGLQFLIQYYNGEERAKGNILERFSAQQFPDLHSELNLSSLELGDSALYFCASSVVGQKMNTEAFFGQGTRLTVV.

V and J are TRBV12-3 or TRBV12-4 and TRBJ1-6; D is uncertain. The V gene lost 6 bases and the J gene lost 7 bases, with 13 bases spanning the gap. The CDR3 has 14 residues. The CDR3 region has the DNA TGTGCCAGCAGCTCGAGAACGGAGAATTCACCCCTCCACTTT. Residues: CASSSRTENSPLHF.

This clonotype turned up a few times. This chain links TRBV28 with TRBJ2-3; 10 nucleotides line up with TRBD2. In germline, CDR1 is MDHEN, CDR2 SYDVKM. V was clipped by 3 bases and J by 6 bases; unmatched bases: 6. The length of the CDR3 is 15 residues. CDR3 nucleotide sequence: TGTGCCAGCAGTTTCACTAGCGGGGACTTGGATACGCAGTATTTT. It is translated as CASSFTSGDLDTQYF.

This clonotype was detected a few times. The genes are TRBV7-2 and TRBJ2-3, with D perhaps matching TRBD2 (6 bases). CDR1 SGHTA and CDR2 FQGNSA come from the germline V gene. Between the trimmed V and J ends, which lost 5 bases and 5 bases, there was a span of 20 bases. The CDR3 contains 16 residues. CDR3 in DNA: TGTGCCAGCAGCCCTTACCTCGGGAGCGTCGAAGATACGCAGTATTTT. It encodes CASSPYLGSVEDTQYF.

The chain joins TRBV10-3 to TRBJ2-3, with TRBD1 identical over 11 bases. The germline V gene has CDR1 ENHRY and CDR2 SYGVKD. Germline trimming cut 7 bases from V and 2 bases from J; bases unmatched to any gene: 14. The CDR3 has 18 residues. This CDR3 is CAITTDRGPFTLTDTQYF. The CDR3 DNA is TGTGCCATCACCACGGACAGGGGGCCCTTTACCCTCACAGATACGCAGTATTTT.

This clonotype was seen a few times. CDR3 amino acids: CAISEAPLSGGEQYF. The CDR3 coding sequence is TGTGCCATCAGTGAGGCTCCTCTTAGCGGGGGCGAGCAGTACTTC. The chain couples TRBV10-3 to TRBJ2-7, with TRBD2 matching over 9 bases. The length of the CDR3 is 15 residues. Germline assignment: CDR1 ENHRY and CDR2 SYGVKD. Losses at the gene ends were 2 bases for V and 6 bases for J; bases not matched to a gene: 8.

Only a few counts were recorded for this clonotype. The rearrangement links TRBV7-9 to TRBJ2-3; 7 bases are a match to TRBD2. The CDR3 is 14 amino acids. Germline CDR1 is SEHNR and CDR2 is FQNEAQ (reference sequence). The V gene end was trimmed by 1 base and the J gene end by 6 bases; junction bases not matched to a gene: 4. The chain's CDR3 is CASSLVAGVDTQYF. The DNA for the CDR3 is TGTGCCAGCAGCTTAGTTGCGGGAGTGGATACGCAGTATTTT.

Notes on this clonotype: This may arise from a read error, as a much more abundant clone is one base away. The chain combines TRBV29-1 with TRBJ1-1; no clear D gene. This CDR3 region has 11 residues. From germline, CDR1 is SQVTM and CDR2 ANQGSEA. The CDR3 loop reads CGVGRNTEAFF. The CDR3 region has the DNA TGCGGCGTTGGGCGGAACACTGAAGCTTTCTTT.

The table lists this clonotype with a few counts. The genes are TRBV12-3 or TRBV12-4 and TRBJ2-4; TRBD1 matches at 9 bases. The end of the DNA aligns better with TRBJ2-7, so the J call may be wrong. The CDR3 covers 15 residues. Here the CDR3 DNA reads TGTGCCAGCAGTCACGGGACAGGGAGCGCCTACGAGCAGTACTTC. Residues: CASSHGTGSAYEQYF.

The CDR3 DNA follows: TGTGCCAGCAGTTACAGGACAGGGTGGGAACTCTCCTACGAGCAGTACTTC. Encoded protein: CASSYRTGWELSYEQYF. V gene TRBV7-2 combines with J gene TRBJ2-5; 8 nucleotides line up with TRBD1. The J call could be wrong; TRBJ2-7 is a better fit for the DNA end. CDR3 length: 17 residues. CDR1 and CDR2 from the germline V gene are SGHTA and FQGNSA.

This clonotype was detected only a few times. This chain joins TRBV12-3 or TRBV12-4 and TRBJ2-7; D unresolved. This CDR3 is 14 amino acids long. Between the trimmed V and J ends, which lost 2 bases and 0 bases, there was a span of 8 bases. The CDR3 DNA is TGTGCCAGCAGTTTACCTAGACCCTCCTACGAGCAGTACTTC. The encoded protein is CASSLPRPSYEQYF.

This chain uses TRBV20-1 with TRBJ2-3, with unresolved D. The CDR3 contains 14 residues. Trimming removed 4 bases at V and 3 bases at J, with 14 bases between. CDR1 and CDR2 (germline): DFQATT, SNEGSKA (reference sequence). For the CDR3, the DNA is TGCAGTGCTATGTCCCCCAGCGCGACAGATACGCAGTATTTT. As protein: CSAMSPSATDTQYF.

The chain couples TRBV2 to TRBJ2-5; the match to TRBD2 covers 12 bases. V lost 6 bases, J lost 11 bases, and 10 bases stayed unmatched. Germline V gives CDR1 SNHLY, CDR2 FYNNEI. This CDR3 is 14 amino acids long. The CDR3 region is CASRNGLAGREQYF. CDR3 in DNA: TGTGCCAGCAGAAACGGACTAGCGGGGAGGGAGCAGTACTTC.